Shown below are 3 T cell receptor beta chains from a single sample sequenced in a study of T cell responses to AZD1222 COVID-19 vaccine. TCRdb's copy holds only in-frame clones and misses some; the assay was immunoSEQ multiplex PCR. The sample contains 75,000 to 90,000 clones, 75% to 90% of which appear only once. The material was peripheral blood, obtained on day 0 of AZD1222 vaccination. The receptors shown here come from an adult in good health.

This chain uses TRBV15 with TRBJ2-1; D is unclear. Germline lookup yields CDR1 LNHNV and CDR2 YYDKDF (reference sequence). Trimming removed 8 bases from V and 7 bases from J, with 15 bases in between. This CDR3 has 13 residues. Here the CDR3 reads CATEPDLGNEQFF. The CDR3 DNA reads TGTGCCACCGAGCCAGATTTGGGGAATGAGCAGTTCTTC. Complete variable domain (other parts from reference TRBV15 and TRBJ2-1): DAMVIQNPRYQVTQFGKPVTLSCSQTLNHNVMYWYQQKSSQAPKLLFHYYDKDFNNEADTPDNFQSRRPNTSFCFLDIRSPGLGDTAMYLCATEPDLGNEQFFGPGTRLTVL.

This chain joins TRBV21-1 and TRBJ1-1; TRBD1, the table's D call, lacks a check against the DNA. TRBV21-1 is a known pseudogene. The CDR3 contains 18 residues. The CDR3 DNA follows: TGTGCCAGCAGCTTTTCCGATGGGACAGGCCACGAACAGGATGAAGCTTTCTTT. Protein product: CASSFSDGTGHEQDEAFF.

The rearrangement joins TRBV10-2 to TRBJ2-1, with D perhaps matching TRBD1 (6 bases). Germline values: CDR1 WSHSY, CDR2 SAAADI. Trimming removed 6 bases from V and 6 bases from J, with 12 bases in between. The CDR3 sequence is 13 residues long. Written as DNA, the CDR3 is TGCGCCAGCAGGTCACAGGGTTCCAATGAGCAGTTCTTC. This gives the protein CASRSQGSNEQFF.